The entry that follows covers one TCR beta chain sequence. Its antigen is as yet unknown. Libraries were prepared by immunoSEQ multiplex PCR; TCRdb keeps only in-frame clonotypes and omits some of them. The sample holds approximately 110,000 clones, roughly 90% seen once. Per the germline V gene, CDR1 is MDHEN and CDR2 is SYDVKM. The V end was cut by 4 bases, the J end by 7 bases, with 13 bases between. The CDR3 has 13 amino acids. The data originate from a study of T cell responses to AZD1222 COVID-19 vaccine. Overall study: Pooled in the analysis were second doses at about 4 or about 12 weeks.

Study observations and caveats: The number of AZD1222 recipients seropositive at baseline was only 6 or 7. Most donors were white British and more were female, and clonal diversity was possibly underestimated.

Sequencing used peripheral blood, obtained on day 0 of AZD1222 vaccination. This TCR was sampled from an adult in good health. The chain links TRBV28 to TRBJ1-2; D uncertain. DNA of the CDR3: TGTGCCAGCAGTTCCACGGAAGGGTCTGGCTACACCTTC. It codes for CASSSTEGSGYTF.